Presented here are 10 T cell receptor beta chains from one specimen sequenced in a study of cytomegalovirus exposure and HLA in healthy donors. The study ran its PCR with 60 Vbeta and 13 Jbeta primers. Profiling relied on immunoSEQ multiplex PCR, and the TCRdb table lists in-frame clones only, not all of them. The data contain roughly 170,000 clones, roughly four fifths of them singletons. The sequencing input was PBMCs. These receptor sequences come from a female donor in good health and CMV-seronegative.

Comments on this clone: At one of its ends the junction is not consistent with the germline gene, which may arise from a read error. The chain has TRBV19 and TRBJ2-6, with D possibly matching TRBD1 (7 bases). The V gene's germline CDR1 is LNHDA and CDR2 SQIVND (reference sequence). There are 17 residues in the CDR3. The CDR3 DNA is TGTGCCAGTAGTATCCAGGAGGGGGCTGCTGGGGCCAACGGCCTGACTTTC. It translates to CASSIQEGAAGANGLTF.

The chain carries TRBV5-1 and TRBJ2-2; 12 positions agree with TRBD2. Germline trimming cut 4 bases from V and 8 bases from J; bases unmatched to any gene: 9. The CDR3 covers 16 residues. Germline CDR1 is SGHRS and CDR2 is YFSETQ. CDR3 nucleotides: TGCGCCAGCAGCCCGGGACTAGCGGGCCTGGCGGGGGAGCTGTTTTTT. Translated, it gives CASSPGLAGLAGELFF.

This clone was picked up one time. The CDR3 sequence: CASSLQGYGYTF. Here the CDR3 DNA reads TGCGCCAGCAGCTTACAGGGCTATGGCTACACCTTC. The chain employs TRBV5-1 and TRBJ1-2, with a possible D match to TRBD1 (6 bases). Germline V gene data show CDR1 as SGHRS and CDR2 as YFSETQ. V dropped 2 bases and J dropped 4 bases, with 6 bases sitting between them. The CDR3 is made up of 12 amino acids.

DNA of the CDR3: TGTGCCAGCAGCTTAGAGGCTAGCGGGGCCTACAATGAGCAGTTCTTC. It codes for CASSLEASGAYNEQFF. The chain carries TRBV7-3 and TRBJ2-1; 9 bases are a match to TRBD2. The CDR3 has 16 amino acids. The V gene's germline CDR1 is SGHTA and CDR2 FQGTGA. V shed 2 bases, J shed 2 bases, and the junction held 4 bases outside the gene matches.

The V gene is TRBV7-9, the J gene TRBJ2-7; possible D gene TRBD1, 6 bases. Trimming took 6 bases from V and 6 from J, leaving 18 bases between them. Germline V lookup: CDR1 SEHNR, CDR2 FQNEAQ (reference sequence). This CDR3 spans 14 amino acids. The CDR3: CASRRPGQTSEQYF. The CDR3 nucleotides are TGTGCCAGCAGGAGACCGGGACAAACAAGCGAGCAGTACTTC.

CDR3 sequence (DNA): TGTGCCACCCGCATGTCCCGGGACAGAGAGACCCAGTACTTC. Amino acids: CATRMSRDRETQYF. The chain has TRBV15 and TRBJ2-5, with TRBD1 identical over 7 bases. Unmatched junction bases numbered 10, after V lost 8 bases and J lost 4 bases. Germline V lookup: CDR1 LNHNV, CDR2 YYDKDF (reference sequence). There are 14 residues in the CDR3. The complete variable domain, with remaining parts taken from reference TRBV15 and TRBJ2-5, reads DAMVIQNPRYQVTQFGKPVTLSCSQTLNHNVMYWYQQKSSQAPKLLFHYYDKDFNNEADTPDNFQSRRPNTSFCFLDIRSPGLGDTAMYLCATRMSRDRETQYFGPGTRLLVL.

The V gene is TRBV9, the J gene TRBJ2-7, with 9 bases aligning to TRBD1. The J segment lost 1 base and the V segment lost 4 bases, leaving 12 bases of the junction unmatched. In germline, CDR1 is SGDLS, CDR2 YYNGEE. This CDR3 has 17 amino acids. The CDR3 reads CASSPEFWTGASYEQYF. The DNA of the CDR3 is TGTGCCAGCAGCCCAGAATTCTGGACAGGGGCATCCTACGAGCAGTACTTC.

The CDR3 DNA is TGTGCCAGCGTTATTAGCCCAATTAGCGAGCAGTACTTC. As protein: CASVISPISEQYF. The chain employs TRBV2 and TRBJ2-7; unclear D gene. Germline V gene lookup returns CDR1 SNHLY and CDR2 FYNNEI. The CDR3 contains 13 residues. V lost 8 bases and J 6 bases, leaving 17 bases between the germline ends.

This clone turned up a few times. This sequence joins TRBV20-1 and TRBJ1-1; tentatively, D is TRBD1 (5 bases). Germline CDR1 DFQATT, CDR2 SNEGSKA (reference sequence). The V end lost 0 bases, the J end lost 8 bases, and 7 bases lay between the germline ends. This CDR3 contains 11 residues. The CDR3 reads CSARDTGEAFF. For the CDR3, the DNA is TGCAGTGCTAGAGATACAGGAGAAGCTTTCTTT.

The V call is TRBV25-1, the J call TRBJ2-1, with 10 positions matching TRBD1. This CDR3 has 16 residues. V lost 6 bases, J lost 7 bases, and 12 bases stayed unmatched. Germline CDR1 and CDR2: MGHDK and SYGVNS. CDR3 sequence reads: CASRTSGTGVRNEQFF. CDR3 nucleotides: TGTGCCAGCAGGACATCCGGGACAGGGGTGCGGAATGAGCAGTTCTTC.